The TCR beta chain under discussion was sequenced for a study of T cell responses to AZD1222 COVID-19 vaccine. This clone was recorded a few times. Its specificity is unknown. Study outcomes and limitations: Spike-specific TCR depth and breadth grew after two AZD1222 doses. Dominant CD4 TCR responses targeted spike regions 160-218 and 743-854.

Produced via immunoSEQ multiplex PCR; TCRdb's table is partial and in-frame only. The sample has approximately 79,000 clones, approximately 86% seen once. Trimming pared 7 bases from V and 7 bases from J, leaving 14 bases between. This CDR3 is 13 amino acids long. The germline V gene has CDR1 MDHEN and CDR2 SYDVKM. This TCR derives from an adult in good health. V gene TRBV28 combines with J gene TRBJ1-5; no definite D call. Sequences were derived from peripheral blood, sampled on day 0 of AZD1222 vaccination. In DNA form, the CDR3 reads TGTGCCAGCATTCAGCCGGGAGACCAGCCCCAGCATTTT. As protein: CASIQPGDQPQHF.